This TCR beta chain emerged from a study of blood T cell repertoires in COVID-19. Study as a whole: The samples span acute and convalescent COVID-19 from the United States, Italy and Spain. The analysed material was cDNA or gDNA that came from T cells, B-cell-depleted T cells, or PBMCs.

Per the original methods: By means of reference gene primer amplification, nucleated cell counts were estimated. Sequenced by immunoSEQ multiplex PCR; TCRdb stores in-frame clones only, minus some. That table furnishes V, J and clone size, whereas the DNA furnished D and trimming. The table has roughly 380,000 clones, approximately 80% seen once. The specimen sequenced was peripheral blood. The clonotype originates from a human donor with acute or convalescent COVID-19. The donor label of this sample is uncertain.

CDR3 sequence: CASSLRDREVIYGYTF. The CDR3 nucleotides read TGTGCCAGCAGCCTCCGGGACAGGGAAGTTATCTATGGCTACACCTTC. The rearrangement links TRBV13 to TRBJ1-2; 9 bases line up with TRBD1. The V and J ends lost 5 bases and 4 bases, in that order; junction bases with no gene match: 11. The CDR3 runs 16 residues. Germline V gene data show CDR1 as PRHDT and CDR2 as FYEKMQ (reference sequence).